A selection of T cell receptor beta chains follows, all from one sample in a study of OX40 agonist ivuxolimab in advanced cancers. The data were produced by immunoSEQ multiplex PCR, yet TCRdb's version contains in-frame clones alone and is incomplete. The sample yields some 150,000 clones, 75% to 95% seen once. The sequenced sample was CD4+ or CD8+ T cells sorted from blood, obtained in a trial of the OX40 agonist ivuxolimab. Receptors originate from an adult with an advanced solid tumor such as melanoma, head and neck, liver or kidney cancer. CDR3s include the opening cysteine and the closing phenylalanine or tryptophan. D genes are given only for firm matches. Clone sizes are given selectively: once, few, many, or a class where the clone is expanded.

size: NA; V: TRBV18; D: TRBD2; J: TRBJ2-1; DNA: TGTGCCAGCTCACCCGGACTAGCGGGAAGGGAGCAGTTCTTC; CDR3: CASSPGLAGREQFF
size: NA; V: TRBV7-2; D: NA; J: TRBJ1-1; DNA: TGTGCCAGCAGCCTGGATGGTAGGACTTTGGAAGCTTTCTTT; CDR3: CASSLDGRTLEAFF
size: NA; V: TRBV11-3; D: NA; J: TRBJ1-2; DNA: TGTGCCAGCAGCTTATCAGGGTGGGATGGCTACACCTTC; CDR3: CASSLSGWDGYTF
size: NA; V: TRBV6-1; D: NA; J: TRBJ2-2; DNA: TGTGCCAGCAGTGAAACTAACACCGGGGAGCTGTTTTTT; CDR3: CASSETNTGELFF
size: NA; V: TRBV9; D: TRBD1; J: TRBJ1-4; DNA: TGTGCCAGCAGCGTAGGCGGAACAGGGGGCGGTAATGAAAAACTGTTTTTT; CDR3: CASSVGGTGGGNEKLFF
size: many; V: TRBV7-9; D: NA; J: TRBJ2-7; DNA: TGTGCCAGCAGCTCCGACTACTACGAGCAGTACTTC; CDR3: CASSSDYYEQYF
size: NA; V: TRBV7-6; D: NA; J: TRBJ1-1; DNA: TGTGCCAGCAGCTCGAACGGGCGGACGCGAGCTTTCTTT; CDR3: CASSSNGRTRAFF
size: NA; V: TRBV2; D: NA; J: TRBJ2-3; DNA: TGTGCCAGCAGCGTCACAGATACGCAGTATTTT; CDR3: CASSVTDTQYF
size: NA; V: TRBV4-1; D: NA; J: TRBJ2-3; DNA: TGCGCCAGCAGCCATTCTGACGGATCTAGCACAGATACGCAGTATTTT; CDR3: CASSHSDGSSTDTQYF
size: once; V: TRBV21-1; D: NA; J: TRBJ1-1; DNA: TGTGCCAGCAGCAAATGGGGGAACACTGAAGCTTTCTTT; CDR3: CASSKWGNTEAFF
size: NA; V: TRBV19; D: TRBD2; J: TRBJ2-7; DNA: TGTGCCAGTAGTATAGATTCGGCTAGCGGGAGGGGAGAGCAGTACTTC; CDR3: CASSIDSASGRGEQYF
size: once; V: TRBV28; D: TRBD2; J: TRBJ2-7; DNA: TGTGCCAGCAGTCTAGGGACTAGCGGGATTCCAGAGCAGTACTTC; CDR3: CASSLGTSGIPEQYF
size: NA; V: TRBV11-2; D: NA; J: TRBJ2-7; DNA: TGTGCCAGCAGCTTAGATTCGGAGCGGCAGTACTTC; CDR3: CASSLDSERQYF
size: NA; V: TRBV27; D: NA; J: TRBJ2-3; DNA: TGTGCCAGCAGTTTATCGGTTAAAGATACGCAGTATTTT; CDR3: CASSLSVKDTQYF
size: NA; V: TRBV7-9; D: NA; J: TRBJ2-5; DNA: TGTGCCAGCAGCTTAGGGCTAGCCCGCGAGACCCAGTACTTC; CDR3: CASSLGLARETQYF
size: NA; V: TRBV28; D: TRBD2; J: TRBJ2-7; DNA: TGTGCCAGCAGTTACCCGCTCGGGCGGGAGGAGGAAGGCTACGAGCAGTACTTC; CDR3: CASSYPLGREEEGYEQYF
size: NA; V: TRBV27; D: NA; J: TRBJ1-1; DNA: TGTGCCAGCAGTTCGGAAGGGGGAAAAGCCACTGAAGCTTTCTTT; CDR3: CASSSEGGKATEAFF
size: NA; V: TRBV5-1; D: NA; J: TRBJ1-2; DNA: TGCGCCAGCAGCTTGGGGGGAGACTATGGCTACACCTTC; CDR3: CASSLGGDYGYTF
size: NA; V: TRBV5-1; D: TRBD2; J: TRBJ2-1; DNA: TGCGCCAGCAGCTTCCTAGCGGGAGGTGGTTACAATGAGCAGTTCTTC; CDR3: CASSFLAGGGYNEQFF
size: NA; V: TRBV30; D: NA; J: TRBJ2-7; DNA: TGTGCCTGGAGTGTACTGTCTGACGAGCAGTACTTC; CDR3: CAWSVLSDEQYF
size: NA; V: TRBV7-9; D: NA; J: TRBJ2-6; DNA: TGTGCCAGCAGCTTATGGCAGGGCGGATACTCTGGGGCCAACGTCCTGACTTTC; CDR3: CASSLWQGGYSGANVLTF
size: NA; V: TRBV28; D: NA; J: TRBJ1-2; DNA: TGTGCCAGCAGTTTATCCAACTATGGCTACACCTTC; CDR3: CASSLSNYGYTF
size: NA; V: TRBV28; D: NA; J: TRBJ2-1; DNA: TGTGCCAGCAGCGAATCCCCCAGGGCGAGCAATGAGCAGTTCTTC; CDR3: CASSESPRASNEQFF
size: NA; V: TRBV6-5; D: TRBD1; J: TRBJ2-2; DNA: TGTGCCGCAGCTCGGGACAGGGTCCGGAACGGGGAGCTGTTTTTT; CDR3: CAAARDRVRNGELFF
size: NA; V: TRBV19; D: TRBD1; J: TRBJ2-1; DNA: TGTGCCAGTACGCAGGACAGGGGGCTGCATGAGCAGTTCTTC; CDR3: CASTQDRGLHEQFF
size: NA; V: TRBV4-1; D: NA; J: TRBJ2-3; DNA: TGCGCCAGCAGCCAAGAGGAGCTGGGCGGCCACACAGATACGCAGTATTTT; CDR3: CASSQEELGGHTDTQYF
size: NA; V: TRBV10-1; D: NA; J: TRBJ2-1; DNA: TGCGCCAACCATACCTGTCCGACCCACTACAATGAGCAGTTCTTC; CDR3: CANHTCPTHYNEQFF
size: NA; V: TRBV4-1; D: TRBD2; J: TRBJ2-7; DNA: TGCGCCAGCAGCCATCTAGCGGGAGGACTTTTAGAGCAGTACTTC; CDR3: CASSHLAGGLLEQYF
size: NA; V: TRBV6-5; D: NA; J: TRBJ2-1; DNA: TGTGCCAGCAGTTCCCGGGACGGGATCTACAATGAGCAGTTCTTC; CDR3: CASSSRDGIYNEQFF
size: NA; V: TRBV28; D: NA; J: TRBJ2-1; DNA: TGTGCCAGCAGTCCGTACGGGCCAACCTCCTACAATGAGCAGTTCTTC; CDR3: CASSPYGPTSYNEQFF
size: NA; V: TRBV27; D: NA; J: TRBJ2-1; DNA: TGTGCCACCCAGAGAAGCGGGACACCGTACAATGAGCAGTTCTTC; CDR3: CATQRSGTPYNEQFF
size: NA; V: TRBV7-3; D: TRBD2; J: TRBJ2-7; DNA: TGTGCCAGCAGCCCCACTAGCGGGATCTACGAGCAGTACTTC; CDR3: CASSPTSGIYEQYF
size: NA; V: TRBV19; D: NA; J: TRBJ2-1; DNA: TGTGCCAGTACCCCGGGACTCCCGATCGACAATGAGCAGTTCTTC; CDR3: CASTPGLPIDNEQFF
size: NA; V: TRBV28; D: NA; J: TRBJ1-2; DNA: TGTGCCAGCAGTTCTGCAGGGAATAACTATGGCTACACCTTC; CDR3: CASSSAGNNYGYTF
size: many; V: TRBV27; D: NA; J: TRBJ1-2; DNA: TGTGCCAGCAGTGCACAGGGTGGGGGAGGCTACACCTTC; CDR3: CASSAQGGGGYTF
size: once; V: TRBV30; D: NA; J: TRBJ1-1; DNA: TGTGCCTGGAGACCCCTTTCTCAGGGATCTGAAGCTTTCTTT; CDR3: CAWRPLSQGSEAFF
size: NA; V: TRBV28; D: NA; J: TRBJ1-2; DNA: TGTGCCAGCAGTAATAGGGAGGGGGGTTCCTATGGCTACACCTTC; CDR3: CASSNREGGSYGYTF
size: NA; V: TRBV21-1; D: NA; J: TRBJ2-1; DNA: TGTGCCAGCAGCAAAGAGGGGGGTAGCGGGACAGACGAACCTTACAATGAGCAGTTCTTC; CDR3: CASSKEGGSGTDEPYNEQFF
size: NA; V: TRBV10-3; D: TRBD1; J: TRBJ1-2; DNA: TGTGCCACCGGACAGGTGACCTATGGCTACACCTTC; CDR3: CATGQVTYGYTF
size: NA; V: TRBV5-1; D: NA; J: TRBJ2-6; DNA: TGCGCCAGCAGCGCGGACAGTTCTAACTCTGGGGCCAACGTCCTGACTTTC; CDR3: CASSADSSNSGANVLTF